These 11 T cell receptor beta chains originate from one sample sequenced in a study of blood T cell repertoires in COVID-19. Repertoires were generated with immunoSEQ multiplex PCR, while TCRdb's copy carries only in-frame clones and drops some. The data show around 200,000 clones, less than 80% seen once. Sequencing used peripheral blood. The receptors here all came from a woman aged 50 to 60 with acute or convalescent COVID-19.

The V gene is TRBV27, the J gene TRBJ1-2; no clear D. Germline CDR1 is MNHEY and CDR2 is SMNVEV (reference sequence). V gave up 5 bases and J gave up 5 bases, with 12 bases separating them. This CDR3 region has 13 residues. CDR3 amino acids: CASSPYGEYGYTF. As DNA, the CDR3 is TGTGCCAGCAGTCCGTACGGGGAGTATGGCTACACCTTC.

This clone was observed a handful of times. This sequence joins TRBV29-1 and TRBJ2-1; weak D call: TRBD2 (6 bases). This CDR3 has 15 residues. Germline values: CDR1 SQVTM, CDR2 ANQGSEA. Between the trimmed V and J ends, which lost 5 bases and 5 bases, there was a span of 19 bases. The CDR3 nucleotides read TGCAGCGTTACGGTCTCCGGGACTCCAAACAATGAGCAGTTCTTC. The encoded protein is CSVTVSGTPNNEQFF.

J is TRBJ2-1 and V is TRBV7-2; 8 nucleotides agree with TRBD2. CDR1 and CDR2 (germline): SGHTA, FQGNSA. Trimming at V came to 8 bases and at J to 0 bases, leaving 3 bases not matched to a gene. This CDR3 has 14 residues. The CDR3 DNA sequence: TGTGCCAGCGAGCGGGAGTACTCCTACAATGAGCAGTTCTTC. Protein product: CASEREYSYNEQFF. The full variable domain, completed using reference TRBV7-2 and TRBJ2-1, is GAGVSQSPSNKVTEKGKDVELRCDPISGHTALYWYRQSLGQGLEFLIYFQGNSAPDKSGLPSDRFSAERTGGSVSTLTIQRTQQEDSAVYLCASEREYSYNEQFFGPGTRLTVL.

About this clone: A read error may produce the germline difference seen at one junction end. This chain joins TRBV19 and TRBJ2-1, with TRBD2 as a possible D gene (6 bases). The CDR3 covers 15 residues. CDR1 is LNHDA, CDR2 SQIVND, per germline (reference sequence). Written as DNA, the CDR3 is TGTGCCAGTACCTCCCGCGGGGCGCGATACAATGAGCAGCTCTTC. It translates to CASTSRGARYNEQLF. Based on the CDR3 plus reference TRBV19 and TRBJ2-1, the full variable domain is DGGITQSPKYLFRKEGQNVTLSCEQNLNHDAMYWYRQDPGQGLRLIYYSQIVNDFQKGDIAEGYSVSREKKESFPLTVTSAQKNPTAFYLCASTSRGARYNEQLFGPGTRLTVL.

V is TRBV6-5 and J is TRBJ2-7; 7 bases line up with TRBD1. Germline values: CDR1 MNHEY, CDR2 SVGAGI. J lost 0 bases, V lost 4 bases, and 9 bases had no gene match. This CDR3 is 16 amino acids long. This chain's CDR3 is CASSFDREYNSYEQYF. The CDR3 DNA reads as TGTGCCAGCAGTTTCGACAGGGAGTACAACTCCTACGAGCAGTACTTC.

The genes are TRBV5-1 and TRBJ2-7; 7 bases map to TRBD2. Per germline, CDR1 SGHRS and CDR2 YFSETQ. V shed 2 bases, J shed 4 bases, and the junction held 9 bases outside the gene matches. The CDR3 runs 15 residues. The CDR3 nucleotides read TGCGCCAGCAGCTTTTCTAGCGGAGAAATGTACGAGCAGTACTTC. As protein: CASSFSSGEMYEQYF.

There are a few counts of this clone. The junction and the germline gene differ at one end; a read error may be behind it. The V call is TRBV19, the J call TRBJ2-1; TRBD2 might be the D (7 bases). CDR1 and CDR2 from the germline V gene are LNHDA and SQIVND (reference sequence). CDR3 length equals 13 residues. For the CDR3, the DNA is TGTGCCGTTAGGGGGGGAACCTACGATGAGCAGTTCTTC. It encodes CAVRGGTYDEQFF. Drawing the rest from reference TRBV19 and TRBJ2-1, the complete variable domain is DGGITQSPKYLFRKEGQNVTLSCEQNLNHDAMYWYRQDPGQGLRLIYYSQIVNDFQKGDIAEGYSVSREKKESFPLTVTSAQKNPTAFYLCAVRGGTYDEQFFGPGTRLTVL.

This chain links TRBV11-3 with TRBJ2-7; 10 nucleotides match TRBD1. Trimming took 2 bases from V and 6 from J; bases not matched to a gene: 7. CDR1 and CDR2 (germline): SGHNT, YENEEA. This CDR3 contains 15 residues. As DNA, the CDR3 is TGTGCCAGCAGCTTATGGGACAGGGGTCGCCGCGAGCAGTACTTC. Translation gives CASSLWDRGRREQYF. The full variable domain, in which reference TRBV11-3 and TRBJ2-7 provide the parts outside the CDR3, is EAGVVQSPRYKIIEKKQPVAFWCNPISGHNTLYWYLQNLGQGPELLIRYENEEAVDDSQLPKDRFSAERLKGVDSTLKIQPAELGDSAVYLCASSLWDRGRREQYFGPGTRLTVT.

This chain uses TRBV10-2 with TRBJ2-5, with D possibly TRBD2 on 5 matching bases. The V gene lost 10 bases and the J gene lost 5 bases, with 11 bases spanning the gap. The CDR3 runs to 11 residues. The germline V gene encodes CDR1 WSHSY and CDR2 SAAADI. This CDR3 reads CATGEGETQYF. The CDR3 DNA follows: TGCGCCACCGGGGAAGGGGAGACCCAGTACTTC.

The gene calls are TRBV28 and TRBJ2-7, with D perhaps TRBD1 (5 bases). The CDR3 spans 14 residues. Germline V lookup: CDR1 MDHEN, CDR2 SYDVKM. V lost 5 bases and J 2 bases, leaving 13 bases between the germline ends. The CDR3 bases are TGTGCCAGCAGTCGACAGAGAGGCCCCTACGAGCAGTACTTC. This sequence encodes CASSRQRGPYEQYF.

This clone was recorded once. This chain uses TRBV7-2 with TRBJ1-6, with unresolved D. Trimming cost V 5 bases and J 0 bases, with 17 bases left between them. The CDR3 length is 18 residues. Germline CDR1 SGHTA, CDR2 FQGNSA. In nucleotides, the CDR3 is TGTGCCAGCAGCAAAGACACCTGGTCGGCCTCCTATAATTCACCCCTCCACTTT. This translates into CASSKDTWSASYNSPLHF. The full variable domain, with the rest looked up from reference TRBV7-2 and TRBJ1-6, is GAGVSQSPSNKVTEKGKDVELRCDPISGHTALYWYRQSLGQGLEFLIYFQGNSAPDKSGLPSDRFSAERTGGSVSTLTIQRTQQEDSAVYLCASSKDTWSASYNSPLHFGNGTRLTVT.